A selection of T cell receptor beta chains follows, all from one sample in a study of cytomegalovirus exposure and HLA in healthy donors. The assay was immunoSEQ multiplex PCR, and TCRdb's table has in-frame clones only and misses some. The sample shows around 400,000 clones, 86% of them seen only once. The sequenced material came from PBMCs. The receptors originated from a woman aged 18-29 years in good health and CMV-seronegative. Each CDR3 is given with its conserved first and last residue.

TRBV9	TRBJ2-7	CASSAHEQGDYEQYF
TRBV2	TRBJ1-2	CASSRTEPERYGYTF
TRBV4-1	TRBJ1-1	CASSYRGGDTEAFF
TRBV6-8	TRBJ2-5	CASSYSFQEAPETQYF
TRBV29-1	TRBJ1-2	CSVFYPQDGYTF
TRBV28	TRBJ2-1	CASRFTPGLAGVSSYNEQFF
TRBV10-2	TRBJ1-5	CASSTLGVFSGDSNQPQHF
TRBV15	TRBJ1-3	CATSSTINRGQSSGNTIYF
TRBV5-4	TRBJ2-1	CASSVLAGAYNEQFF
TRBV5-4	TRBJ1-2	CASSPDREAYGYTF
TRBV2	TRBJ1-2	CASSETGQGGYTF
TRBV6-6	TRBJ1-4	CASSLQGSNEKLFF
TRBV28	TRBJ1-6	CASRRTGVANSPLHF
TRBV27	TRBJ1-1	CASSLGTDTEAFF
TRBV27	TRBJ2-7	CASSLVGTDRYEQYF
TRBV9	TRBJ2-1	CASSEVSGFGYNEQFF
TRBV18	TRBJ2-1	CASSPADIGEQFF
TRBV6-1	TRBJ1-4	CASQMGQANEKLFF
TRBV15	TRBJ2-1	CATSRDLGLASGEQFF
TRBV7-9	TRBJ2-7	CASSSVPRTIYEQYF
TRBV7-9	TRBJ1-6	CASSLGTGVLTLHF
TRBV7-3	TRBJ2-3	CASSLGLRTDTQYF
TRBV30	TRBJ2-3	CAWRSTSEVFTDTQYF
TRBV7-6	TRBJ2-7	CASSLVAAGINYEQYF
TRBV7-9	TRBJ2-7	CASSLTAAGGSSYEQYF
TRBV28	TRBJ1-2	CASTSPGQGNYGYTF
TRBV28	TRBJ2-1	CASSPLAGRQANEQFF
TRBV2	TRBJ2-7	CASSAQTYEQYF
TRBV10-3	TRBJ2-3	CAISGPGTSGAGRRTDTQYF
TRBV30	TRBJ1-1	CAWGTGSTEAFF
TRBV27	TRBJ2-1	CASSLAAHYNRGNEQFF
TRBV15	TRBJ1-4	CATSLPRREPNEKLFF
TRBV29-1	TRBJ2-5	CSVDAFGETQYF